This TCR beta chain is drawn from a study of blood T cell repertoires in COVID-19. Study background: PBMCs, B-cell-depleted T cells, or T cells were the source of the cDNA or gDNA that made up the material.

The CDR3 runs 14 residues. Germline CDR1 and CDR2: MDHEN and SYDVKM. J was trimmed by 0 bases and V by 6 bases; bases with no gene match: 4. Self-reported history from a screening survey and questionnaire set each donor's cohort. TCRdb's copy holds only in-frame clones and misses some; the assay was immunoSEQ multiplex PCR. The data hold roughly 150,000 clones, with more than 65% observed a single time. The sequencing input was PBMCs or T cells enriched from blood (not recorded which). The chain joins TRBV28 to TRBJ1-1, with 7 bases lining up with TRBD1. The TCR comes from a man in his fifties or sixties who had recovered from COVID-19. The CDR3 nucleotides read TGTGCCAGCAGCCCCGGGACAGTGAACACTGAAGCTTTCTTT. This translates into CASSPGTVNTEAFF.